This passage covers 16 T cell receptor beta chains from one sample sequenced in a study of OX40 agonist ivuxolimab in advanced cancers. Method: immunoSEQ multiplex PCR; TCRdb's copy keeps in-frame clones and lacks some. The profile shows 95,000 to 100,000 clones, 90% to 95% of them singletons. Here the sequenced sample was CD4+ or CD8+ T cells sorted from blood, taken in a trial of the OX40 agonist ivuxolimab. Receptor source: an adult with an advanced solid tumor such as melanoma, head and neck, liver or kidney cancer.

The chain uses TRBV5-1 and TRBJ1-1; no firm D call. The CDR3 consists of 14 residues. Trimming left V 1 base short and J 2 bases short, with 9 bases between. The germline V gene has CDR1 SGHRS and CDR2 YFSETQ. CDR3 protein: CASSLRQTNTEAFF. As DNA, the CDR3 is TGCGCCAGCAGCTTGCGCCAGACAAACACTGAAGCTTTCTTT. Together with reference TRBV5-1 and TRBJ1-1, the CDR3 gives the full variable domain: KAGVTQTPRYLIKTRGQQVTLSCSPISGHRSVSWYQQTPGQGLQFLFEYFSETQRNKGNFPGRFSGRQFSNSRSEMNVSTLELGDSALYLCASSLRQTNTEAFFGQGTRLTVV.

This clone was seen once. The gene calls are TRBV28 and TRBJ2-7; 9 bases are shared with TRBD1. The CDR3 spans 14 residues. Trimming removed 6 bases from V and 3 bases from J; junction bases left unmatched: 6. Germline CDR1 MDHEN, CDR2 SYDVKM. CDR3 DNA sequence: TGTGCCAGCAGACCCGGGACAGGGTACTACGAGCAGTACTTC. Amino acid sequence: CASRPGTGYYEQYF.

The chain has TRBV7-9 and TRBJ2-6; D call uncertain. Trimming left V 1 base short and J 2 bases short, with 12 bases between. Germline loops: CDR1 SEHNR, CDR2 FQNEAQ (reference sequence). This CDR3 has 17 amino acids. The CDR3 is CASSLGPNGPGANVLTF. CDR3 in DNA: TGTGCCAGCAGCTTAGGGCCGAACGGACCTGGGGCCAACGTCCTGACTTTC.

The count of this clone is one. The chain has TRBV6-1 and TRBJ1-2; D unresolved. V shed 4 bases and J shed 4 bases, with 4 bases lying between them. Germline assignment: CDR1 MNHNS and CDR2 SASEGT. The CDR3 contains 11 residues. The CDR3 loop is CASSAGYGYTF. CDR3 sequence (DNA): TGTGCCAGCAGTGCCGGCTATGGCTACACCTTC.

This rearrangement joins TRBV30 to TRBJ1-5; 8 nucleotides align to TRBD1. This CDR3 spans 12 amino acids. J lost 5 bases, V lost 4 bases, and 1 base had no gene match. The germline gives CDR1 GTSNPN, CDR2 SVGIG (reference sequence). The DNA for the CDR3 is TGTGCCTGGAACAGGGGGGATCAGCCCCAGCATTTT. Protein: CAWNRGDQPQHF.

This clone was recorded once. The CDR3, as DNA: TGTGCCAGCTCACCCAACGCCCAAGAGACCCAGTACTTC. This codes for CASSPNAQETQYF. This chain connects TRBV18 to TRBJ2-5; D gene unclear. With 3 bases removed from V and 1 base from J, the gap between germline ends came to 6 bases. This CDR3 comprises 13 residues. Germline loops: CDR1 KGHSH, CDR2 LQKENI.

The chain couples TRBV5-1 to TRBJ2-1, with unresolved D. The germline V gene encodes CDR1 SGHRS and CDR2 YFSETQ. Trimming cost V 2 bases and J 0 bases, with 6 bases left between them. The CDR3 covers 14 residues. In DNA form, the CDR3 reads TGCGCCAGCAGCTTAATCAACTCCTACAATGAGCAGTTCTTC. It yields the protein CASSLINSYNEQFF.

DNA of the CDR3: TGTGCCAGCAGTTTATTAGCAGGGTATGGCTACACCTTC. As protein: CASSLLAGYGYTF. V gene TRBV28 combines with J gene TRBJ1-2; a weak D match, TRBD1 (5 bases). Germline values: CDR1 MDHEN, CDR2 SYDVKM. CDR3 length: 13 amino acids. V lost 1 base, J lost 5 bases, and 8 bases lay in between.

The chain carries TRBV11-2 and TRBJ2-3, with D uncertain. Germline V gives CDR1 SGHAT, CDR2 FQNNGV. The V and J ends lost 5 bases and 0 bases respectively, with 12 bases between them. CDR3 length: 15 amino acids. CDR3 nucleotide sequence: TGTGCCAGCAGCGCCCGACGGTCTAGCACAGATACGCAGTATTTT. It translates to CASSARRSSTDTQYF.

This clone has a single count. This chain joins TRBV4-3 and TRBJ1-4; 7 bases line up with TRBD1. This CDR3 comprises 14 residues. Germline V gene data show CDR1 as LGHNA and CDR2 as YSLEER. V shed 2 bases and J 8 bases; nucleotides not matched to a gene: 5. CDR3 amino acids: CASSQTGVREKLFF. CDR3 nucleotides: TGCGCCAGCAGCCAAACAGGGGTTCGGGAAAAACTGTTTTTT.

V gene TRBV28 combines with J gene TRBJ1-5, with 10 bases matching TRBD1. The germline CDR1 and CDR2 sequences are MDHEN and SYDVKM. The junction had 6 bases not matched to a gene; V was cut back by 4 bases and J by 0 bases. The length of the CDR3 is 17 residues. CDR3 in amino acids: CASSSDRGRYSNQPQHF. The CDR3 DNA follows: TGTGCCAGCAGTTCGGACAGGGGGAGGTATAGCAATCAGCCCCAGCATTTT.

J is TRBJ1-4 and V is TRBV2; no clear D. This CDR3 contains 13 residues. V was trimmed by 6 bases and J by 6 bases, leaving 11 bases between them. Per germline, CDR1 SNHLY and CDR2 FYNNEI. The CDR3 coding sequence is TGTGCCAGCAGGGCCGGGAGGTATGAAAAACTGTTTTTT. This sequence encodes CASRAGRYEKLFF.

The V call is TRBV30, the J call TRBJ2-1; no clear D gene. V was clipped by 1 base and J by 4 bases, with 2 bases between them. The germline CDR1 and CDR2 sequences are GTSNPN and SVGIG (reference sequence). The CDR3 totals 11 residues. The CDR3 DNA is TGTGCCTGGAGTGAGTACAATGAGCAGTTCTTC. Translated, it gives CAWSEYNEQFF.

V is TRBV30 and J is TRBJ1-2; 7 bases line up with TRBD1. This CDR3 contains 18 residues. Unmatched junction bases numbered 20, after V lost 5 bases and J lost 2 bases. Per the germline V gene, CDR1 is GTSNPN and CDR2 is SVGIG (reference sequence). This chain's CDR3 is CAWDRGRVRSQGNYGYTF. DNA for the CDR3: TGTGCCTGGGATAGGGGGCGCGTCAGGTCCCAGGGCAACTATGGCTACACCTTC. The complete variable domain, with remaining parts taken from reference TRBV30 and TRBJ1-2, reads SQTIHQWPATLVQPVGSPLSLECTVEGTSNPNLYWYRQAAGRGLQLLFYSVGIGQISSEVPQNLSASRPQDRQFILSSKKLLLSDSGFYLCAWDRGRVRSQGNYGYTFGSGTRLTVV.

In nucleotides, the CDR3 is TGTGCCAGCAGCGTAGACGGGGGGCCGGACCAGCCCCAGCATTTT. This translates into CASSVDGGPDQPQHF. The genes are TRBV9 and TRBJ1-5; TRBD1 might be the D (6 bases). The CDR3 is 15 amino acids. CDR1 is SGDLS, CDR2 YYNGEE, per germline. V was trimmed by 0 bases and J by 7 bases, leaving 14 bases between them. The whole variable domain, remainder taken from reference TRBV9 and TRBJ1-5, is DSGVTQTPKHLITATGQRVTLRCSPRSGDLSVYWYQQSLDQGLQFLIQYYNGEERAKGNILERFSAQQFPDLHSELNLSSLELGDSALYFCASSVDGGPDQPQHFGDGTRLSIL.

This clone was found a few times. The chain couples TRBV7-8 to TRBJ2-6; D may correspond to TRBD1 or TRBD2 (5 bases each). Germline-derived CDR1 and CDR2 are SGHVS and FQNEAQ. With 5 bases removed from V and 0 bases from J, the gap between germline ends came to 11 bases. CDR3 length: 16 residues. The CDR3 nucleotides are TGTGCCAGCAGCCCTGTGGGGGTCTCTGGGGCCAACGTCCTGACTTTC. It specifies CASSPVGVSGANVLTF.